The 5 T cell receptor beta chains below come from one sample, sequenced in a study of vaccination and CD4 T cells after COVID-19. The treatment was: approximately nine-day PBMC culture with coronavirus spike peptide pools or control peptides (ViraFEST assay). Their antigens are not known. The study sequenced cultured CD4+ T cell DNA using the Oncomine TCR Beta short-read assay. TCRdb re-called the PCR reads through MiXCR, storing one row per CDR3 protein. The sample includes about 18,000 distinct CDR3 sequences, approximately 70% seen only once; the top ten take less than 7%. Sequenced input: CD4+ T cells from blood, cultured in vitro. Receptors were obtained from a human donor who had recovered from COVID-19.

This rearrangement joins TRBV19 to TRBJ1-2, with D tentatively TRBD1 (5 bases). V was pared by 6 bases and J by 3 bases, with 5 bases between. CDR1 LNHDA and CDR2 SQIVND come from the germline V gene (reference sequence). The CDR3 extends over 11 amino acids. Here the CDR3 DNA reads TGTGCCAGTAGACAGGACTATGGCTACACCTTC. Translated, it gives CASRQDYGYTF.

The V call is TRBV6-1, the J call TRBJ2-4; the D is unclear. Trimming shortened V by 1 base and J by 0 bases, and 10 bases separated the two germline ends. The CDR3 loop spans 16 amino acids. Germline lookup yields CDR1 MNHNS and CDR2 SASEGT. The CDR3: CASSEVGKLAKNIQYF. In DNA, the CDR3 is TGTGCCAGCAGTGAAGTTGGCAAACTAGCCAAAAACATTCAGTACTTC.

This chain joins TRBV5-4 and TRBJ2-3, with 9 bases identical to TRBD2. Germline V gene sequence: CDR1 SGHNT, CDR2 YYREEE (reference sequence). There are 15 residues in the CDR3. The J segment lost 3 bases and the V segment lost 1 base, leaving 3 bases of the junction unmatched. The CDR3: CASSLWREGTDTQYF. The CDR3 coding sequence is TGTGCCAGCAGCTTGTGGCGGGAGGGTACAGATACGCAGTATTTT.

CDR3 protein: CASSLREKQYF. The CDR3 nucleotides read TGTGCCAGCAGCTTACGGGAGAAGCAGTACTTC. The rearrangement joins TRBV7-2 to TRBJ2-7, with D perhaps matching TRBD2 (6 bases). Germline V gene lookup returns CDR1 SGHTA and CDR2 FQGNSA. The CDR3 consists of 11 residues. V was clipped by 2 bases and J by 8 bases, with 7 bases between them.

The CDR3, as DNA: TGTGCCAGCAGTACCCTGAGGCAGAACACTGAAGCTTTCTTT. It translates to CASSTLRQNTEAFF. The chain is built from TRBV6-2 or TRBV6-3 and TRBJ1-1; D ambiguous. Germline V gene lookup returns CDR1 MNHEY and CDR2 SVGEGT. V lost 5 bases and J lost 1, with 11 bases in between. CDR3 size: 14 residues.